These 22 T cell receptor beta chains were all obtained from the same sample, sequenced in a study of T cell changes during pregnancy in multiple sclerosis. The table came from immunoSEQ multiplex PCR; TCRdb's copy has only in-frame clones and leaves some out. The sample holds over 20,000 clones, roughly nine tenths seen once. The sample in question was CD4+ T cells from peripheral blood mononuclear cells, obtained in the third trimester of pregnancy. The receptors were sampled from a female donor in good health, enrolled as a control in a pregnancy study.

The genes are TRBV7-2 and TRBJ1-1; D remains ambiguous. Germline CDR1 and CDR2: SGHTA and FQGNSA. The CDR3 runs to 16 residues. Trimming cost V 5 bases and J 0 bases, with 16 bases left between them. The CDR3, as DNA: TGTGCCAGCAGCCCCCCGGCCGGGAAAATGAACACTGAAGCTTTCTTT. Amino acids: CASSPPAGKMNTEAFF.

The genes are TRBV30 and TRBJ1-6; D is perhaps TRBD1 (5 bases). Trimming removed 2 bases from V and 5 bases from J, with 13 bases in between. CDR1 is GTSNPN, CDR2 SVGIG, per germline (reference sequence). The CDR3 totals 15 residues. CDR3 in amino acids: CAWSPLGGDNSPLHF. DNA for the CDR3: TGTGCCTGGAGTCCCCTGGGGGGAGATAATTCACCCCTCCACTTT.

This chain connects TRBV5-5 to TRBJ2-1; possible D gene TRBD2, 6 bases. In germline, CDR1 is SGHKS, CDR2 YYEKEE (reference sequence). The CDR3 spans 15 residues. With 2 bases removed from V and 6 bases from J, the gap between germline ends came to 15 bases. The chain's CDR3 is CASSFMGEAFNEQFF. The DNA of the CDR3 is TGTGCCAGCAGCTTTATGGGGGAGGCATTCAATGAGCAGTTCTTC.

This clone was counted a single time. The V call is TRBV14, the J call TRBJ2-1; D perhaps matches TRBD2 (6 bases). The germline V gene has CDR1 SGHDN and CDR2 FVKESK. V was pared by 4 bases and J by 0 bases, with 19 bases between. This CDR3 comprises 18 residues. In nucleotides, the CDR3 is TGTGCCAGCAGCCCACGCGGGGCGGGTCTAATCTCCTACAATGAGCAGTTCTTC. It translates to CASSPRGAGLISYNEQFF.

The J gene is TRBJ1-2, the V gene TRBV19, with D tentatively TRBD1 (5 bases). Trimming removed 5 bases at V and 0 bases at J, with 13 bases between. The V gene's germline CDR1 is LNHDA and CDR2 SQIVND (reference sequence). The CDR3 sequence is 15 residues long. CDR3 nucleotides: TGTGCCAGTAGTCCCAGGGACTTAGCTAACTATGGCTACACCTTC. Protein sequence: CASSPRDLANYGYTF.

This clone has a single count. The CDR3 DNA reads as TGCGCCAGCAGCCAAGGGCCGAACACCGGGGAGCTGTTTTTT. This sequence encodes CASSQGPNTGELFF. The rearrangement uses TRBV4-3 and TRBJ2-2; D gene uncertain. Germline-derived CDR1 and CDR2 are LGHNA and YSLEER. CDR3 length: 14 residues. V lost 1 base to trimming and J lost 0 bases, with 3 bases between them.

The gene calls are TRBV11-2 and TRBJ2-7; a weak D match, TRBD1 (5 bases). Trimming left V 0 bases short and J 0 bases short, with 6 bases between. This CDR3 region has 14 residues. The germline V gene has CDR1 SGHAT and CDR2 FQNNGV. In DNA, the CDR3 is TGTGCCAGCAGCTTAGATGGACACTCCTACGAGCAGTACTTC. Translated, it gives CASSLDGHSYEQYF.

The sample holds a few counts of this clone. The CDR3 loop is CASSLLRQGGTDTQYF. The DNA of the CDR3 is TGTGCCAGCAGTTTATTAAGACAGGGTGGAACAGATACGCAGTATTTT. The chain carries TRBV27 and TRBJ2-3; 7 nucleotides agree with TRBD1. The CDR3 has 16 amino acids. Trimming at V came to 1 base and at J to 3 bases, leaving 7 bases not matched to a gene. Germline V lookup: CDR1 MNHEY, CDR2 SMNVEV (reference sequence).

This clone was seen a handful of times. The CDR3 sequence is CASSFGNNQPQHF. The CDR3 region has the DNA TGTGCCAGCAGTTTTGGCAACAATCAGCCCCAGCATTTT. The genes are TRBV6-6 and TRBJ1-5; D is unresolved. The CDR3 length is 13 residues. V lost 4 bases and J lost 3, with 7 bases in between. Germline CDR1 MNHNY, CDR2 SVGAGI (reference sequence).

The chain couples TRBV21-1 to TRBJ2-4; the table's D call TRBD2 went unverified against the DNA. TRBV21-1 is a pseudogene. The CDR3 loop spans 13 amino acids. In DNA, the CDR3 is TGTGCCAGCAGCGTCCGAATCGGAGACACGGGAGCCTTC. Its protein is CASSVRIGDTGAF.

The chain has TRBV11-2 and TRBJ2-7, with 7 bases lining up with TRBD1. Germline V gene data show CDR1 as SGHAT and CDR2 as FQNNGV. CDR3 length equals 15 residues. Unmatched junction bases numbered 16, after V lost 6 bases and J lost 8 bases. The CDR3 region has the DNA TGTGCCAGCAGATCCGACAGGGATAATTGGTGGAAGCAGTACTTC. It translates to CASRSDRDNWWKQYF.

J is TRBJ1-1 and V is TRBV28, with D possibly matching TRBD1 (6 bases). V lost 2 bases to trimming and J lost 4 bases, with 11 bases between them. Germline V gives CDR1 MDHEN, CDR2 SYDVKM. CDR3 length: 14 amino acids. This CDR3 is CASSLHRVSTEAFF. CDR3 DNA: TGTGCCAGCAGTTTACACAGGGTAAGCACTGAAGCTTTCTTT.

The chain recombines TRBV4-3 with TRBJ2-1; D is ambiguous. Trimming took 0 bases from V and 8 from J, leaving 14 bases between them. The CDR3 spans 15 residues. CDR1 and CDR2 (germline): LGHNA, YSLEER. The CDR3 sequence is CASSQDRLARDEQFF. For the CDR3, the DNA is TGCGCCAGCAGCCAAGATCGATTAGCTCGGGATGAGCAGTTCTTC.

The genes are TRBV11-2 and TRBJ2-5, with 9 positions matching TRBD2. CDR1 and CDR2 from the germline V gene are SGHAT and FQNNGV. This CDR3 is 15 amino acids long. Trimming removed 3 bases from V and 5 bases from J; junction bases left unmatched: 7. The CDR3 DNA sequence: TGTGCCAGCAGCTTCCAAGCGGGAGGATGGGAGACCCAGTACTTC. Protein sequence: CASSFQAGGWETQYF.

This clone was seen a single time. The chain has TRBV7-2 and TRBJ2-4; TRBD1 agrees at 9 bases. The CDR3 runs to 15 residues. Germline trimming cut 3 bases from V and 4 bases from J; bases unmatched to any gene: 4. Germline V gene lookup returns CDR1 SGHTA and CDR2 FQGNSA. Here the CDR3 reads CASSFTGQGKNIQYF. The CDR3 region has the DNA TGTGCCAGCAGCTTCACGGGACAGGGTAAAAACATTCAGTACTTC.

This clone was picked up one time. The chain uses TRBV19 and TRBJ1-1; 8 bases are a match to TRBD1. The CDR3 runs to 13 residues. The V gene end was trimmed by 7 bases and the J gene end by 2 bases; junction bases not matched to a gene: 3. Per the germline V gene, CDR1 is LNHDA and CDR2 is SQIVND (reference sequence). The CDR3 DNA is TGTGCCAGTAACCAGGGGGCTAACACTGAAGCTTTCTTT. Translated: CASNQGANTEAFF.

The chain is built from TRBV6-5 and TRBJ1-2; D gene uncertain. V lost 9 bases, J lost 5 bases, and 16 bases lay in between. Germline CDR1 is MNHEY and CDR2 is SVGAGI. The CDR3 is 13 amino acids. This chain's CDR3 is CARVPEREYGYTF. In nucleotides, the CDR3 is TGTGCCAGGGTTCCGGAGAGGGAATATGGCTACACCTTC.

V usage is TRBV6-1 and J usage is TRBJ1-2; 9 bases fit TRBD1. Trimming removed 6 bases from V and 8 bases from J; junction bases left unmatched: 7. This CDR3 comprises 13 residues. From germline, CDR1 is MNHNS and CDR2 SASEGT. The CDR3 protein is CASRGGQGGGYTF. The CDR3 DNA is TGTGCCAGCAGAGGGGGACAGGGCGGCGGCTACACCTTC.

The V gene is TRBV5-1, the J gene TRBJ2-3; the match to TRBD1 covers 9 bases. V gave up 4 bases and J gave up 3 bases; unmatched junction bases: 6. From germline, CDR1 is SGHRS and CDR2 YFSETQ. The CDR3 sequence is 15 residues long. The CDR3 region is CASSPRDRATDTQYF. The CDR3 DNA sequence: TGCGCCAGCAGCCCACGGGACAGGGCAACAGATACGCAGTATTTT.

This chain connects TRBV7-9 to TRBJ2-3; D unresolved. The CDR3 has 12 residues. V was shortened by 5 bases and J by 6 bases, with 9 bases between the two germline ends. The germline V gene encodes CDR1 SEHNR and CDR2 FQNEAQ (reference sequence). CDR3 protein: CASSHPPDTQYF. For the CDR3, the DNA is TGTGCCAGCAGCCATCCCCCCGATACGCAGTATTTT.

On this clone: At one end the junction does not follow the germline gene, possibly because of a read error. This sequence joins TRBV20-1 and TRBJ1-1; D is possibly TRBD1 (6 bases). CDR1 and CDR2 (germline): DFQATT, SNEGSKA (reference sequence). This CDR3 is 8 amino acids long. The CDR3 region has the DNA TGCAGTGCTAGTGGGGGCCTCTTT. Translating gives CSASGGLF.

The rearrangement joins TRBV7-3 to TRBJ2-3; 9 bases are shared with TRBD2. There are 14 residues in the CDR3. The germline V gene encodes CDR1 SGHTA and CDR2 FQGTGA. Trimming took 1 base from V and 10 from J; bases not matched to a gene: 6. The chain's CDR3 is CASSLSSGGGAQYF. The DNA for the CDR3 is TGTGCCAGCAGCTTAAGTAGCGGGGGAGGGGCGCAGTATTTT.